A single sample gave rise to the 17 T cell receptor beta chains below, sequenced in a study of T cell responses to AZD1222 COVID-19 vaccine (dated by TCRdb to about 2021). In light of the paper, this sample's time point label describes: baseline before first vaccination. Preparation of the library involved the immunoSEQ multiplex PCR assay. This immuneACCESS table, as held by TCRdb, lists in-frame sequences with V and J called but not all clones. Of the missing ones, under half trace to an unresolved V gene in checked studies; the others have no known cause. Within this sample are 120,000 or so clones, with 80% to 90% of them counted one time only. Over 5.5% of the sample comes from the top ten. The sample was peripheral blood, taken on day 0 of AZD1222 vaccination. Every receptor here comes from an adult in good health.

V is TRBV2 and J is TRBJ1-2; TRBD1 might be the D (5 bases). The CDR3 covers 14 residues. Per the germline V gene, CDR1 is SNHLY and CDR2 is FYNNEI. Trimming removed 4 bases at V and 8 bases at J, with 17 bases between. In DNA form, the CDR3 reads TGTGCCAGCAGTGGCTCACTCCCCGGGGACGGCTACACCTTC. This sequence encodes CASSGSLPGDGYTF.

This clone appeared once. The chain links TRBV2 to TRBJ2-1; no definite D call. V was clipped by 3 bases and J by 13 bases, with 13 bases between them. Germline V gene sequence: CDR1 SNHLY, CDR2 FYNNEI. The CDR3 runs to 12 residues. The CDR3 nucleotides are TGTGCCAGCAGTGAGTCGGTTCCGATTCAGTTCTTC. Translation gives CASSESVPIQFF.

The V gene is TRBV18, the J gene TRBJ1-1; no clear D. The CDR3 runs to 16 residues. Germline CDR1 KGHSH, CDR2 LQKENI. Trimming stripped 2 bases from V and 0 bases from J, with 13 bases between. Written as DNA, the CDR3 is TGTGCCAGCTCACCATTTGGGGAATGGATGAACACTGAAGCTTTCTTT. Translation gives CASSPFGEWMNTEAFF. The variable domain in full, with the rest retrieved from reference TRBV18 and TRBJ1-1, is NAGVMQNPRHLVRRRGQEARLRCSPMKGHSHVYWYRQLPEEGLKFMVYLQKENIIDESGMPKERFSAEFPKEGPSILRIQQVVRGDSAAYFCASSPFGEWMNTEAFFGQGTRLTVV.

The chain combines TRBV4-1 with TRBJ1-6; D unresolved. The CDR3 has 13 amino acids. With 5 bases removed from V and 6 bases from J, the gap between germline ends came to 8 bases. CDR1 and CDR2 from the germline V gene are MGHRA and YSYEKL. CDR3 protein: CASSEKGNSPLHF. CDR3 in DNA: TGCGCCAGCAGCGAAAAGGGTAATTCACCCCTCCACTTT.

The CDR3, as DNA: TGTGCCAGTAGTATCGGGACAGGAGTCACTGAAGCTTTCTTT. As protein: CASSIGTGVTEAFF. The genes are TRBV19 and TRBJ1-1; 8 nucleotides agree with TRBD1. In germline, CDR1 is LNHDA, CDR2 SQIVND (reference sequence). Germline trimming cut 3 bases from V and 4 bases from J; bases unmatched to any gene: 4. This CDR3 contains 14 residues.

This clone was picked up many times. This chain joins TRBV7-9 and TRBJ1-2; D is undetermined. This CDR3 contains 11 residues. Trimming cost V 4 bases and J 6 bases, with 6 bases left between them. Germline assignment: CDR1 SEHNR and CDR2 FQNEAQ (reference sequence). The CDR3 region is CASSSVDGYTF. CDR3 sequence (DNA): TGTGCCAGCAGCTCTGTGGATGGCTACACCTTC.

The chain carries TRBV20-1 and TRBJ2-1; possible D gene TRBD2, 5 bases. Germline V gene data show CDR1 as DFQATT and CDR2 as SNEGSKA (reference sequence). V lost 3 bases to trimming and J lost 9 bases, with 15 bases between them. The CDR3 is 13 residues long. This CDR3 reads CSASEGSDGEQFF. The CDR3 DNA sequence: TGCAGTGCTAGTGAGGGAAGCGACGGTGAGCAGTTCTTC.

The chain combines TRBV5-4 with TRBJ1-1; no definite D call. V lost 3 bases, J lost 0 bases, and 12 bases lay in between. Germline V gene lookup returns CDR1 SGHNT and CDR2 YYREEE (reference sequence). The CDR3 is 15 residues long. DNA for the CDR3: TGTGCCAGCAGCTCGATGAGCTCGTTGAACACTGAAGCTTTCTTT. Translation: CASSSMSSLNTEAFF.

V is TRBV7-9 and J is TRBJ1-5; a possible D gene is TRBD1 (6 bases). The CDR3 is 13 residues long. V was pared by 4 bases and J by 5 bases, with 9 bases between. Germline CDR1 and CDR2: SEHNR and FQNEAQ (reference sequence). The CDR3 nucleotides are TGTGCCAGCAGCTGGGACAACTATCAGCCCCAGCATTTT. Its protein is CASSWDNYQPQHF.

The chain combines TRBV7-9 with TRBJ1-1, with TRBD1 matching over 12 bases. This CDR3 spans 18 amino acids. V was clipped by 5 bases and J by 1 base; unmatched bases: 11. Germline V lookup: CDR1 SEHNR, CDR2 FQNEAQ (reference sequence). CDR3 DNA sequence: TGTGCCAGCAGCCCCGGGACAGGGGGCTCGGGAGGGAACACTGAAGCTTTCTTT. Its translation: CASSPGTGGSGGNTEAFF. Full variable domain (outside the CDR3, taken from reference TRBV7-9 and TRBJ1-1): DTGVSQNPRHKITKRGQNVTFRCDPISEHNRLYWYRQTLGQGPEFLTYFQNEAQLEKSRLLSDRFSAERPKGSFSTLEIQRTEQGDSAMYLCASSPGTGGSGGNTEAFFGQGTRLTVV.

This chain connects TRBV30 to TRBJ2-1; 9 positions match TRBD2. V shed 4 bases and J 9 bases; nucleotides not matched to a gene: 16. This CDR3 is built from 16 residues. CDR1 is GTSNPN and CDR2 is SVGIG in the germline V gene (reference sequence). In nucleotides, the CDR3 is TGTGCCTGGAAGAAAACCCCGGGACTAGCTTTCGGTGAGCAGTTCTTC. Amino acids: CAWKKTPGLAFGEQFF.

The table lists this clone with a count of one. The CDR3 spells CASRYTGDEQYF. CDR3 DNA: TGTGCCAGCAGATACACAGGGGACGAGCAGTACTTC. The rearrangement uses TRBV5-8 and TRBJ2-7; 7 bases agree with TRBD1. The germline V gene has CDR1 SGHTS and CDR2 YDEGEE. CDR3 length: 12 residues. With V trimmed by 5 bases and J by 5 bases, 4 bases remained unmatched.

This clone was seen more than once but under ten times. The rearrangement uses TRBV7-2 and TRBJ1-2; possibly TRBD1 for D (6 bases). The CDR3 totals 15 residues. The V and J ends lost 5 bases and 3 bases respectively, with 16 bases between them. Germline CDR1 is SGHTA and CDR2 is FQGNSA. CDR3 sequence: CASSPEAGADYGYTF. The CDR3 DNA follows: TGTGCCAGCAGCCCGGAGGCAGGGGCGGACTATGGCTACACCTTC.

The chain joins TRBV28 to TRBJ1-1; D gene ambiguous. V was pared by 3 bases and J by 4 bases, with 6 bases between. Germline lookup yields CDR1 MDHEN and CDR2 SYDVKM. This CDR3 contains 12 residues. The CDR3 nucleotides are TGTGCCAGCAGTTTCCCGGGCACTGAAGCTTTCTTT. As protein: CASSFPGTEAFF.

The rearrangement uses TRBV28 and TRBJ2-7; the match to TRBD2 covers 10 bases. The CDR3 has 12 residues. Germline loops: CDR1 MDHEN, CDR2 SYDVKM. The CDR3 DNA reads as TGTGCAGTGAGGACTAGCGGCTACGAGCAGTACTTC. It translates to CAVRTSGYEQYF. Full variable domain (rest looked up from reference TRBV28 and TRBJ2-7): DVKVTQSSRYLVKRTGEKVFLECVQDMDHENMFWYRQDPGLGLRLIYFSYDVKMKEKGDIPEGYSVSREKKERFSLILESASTNQTSMYLCAVRTSGYEQYFGPGTRLTVT.

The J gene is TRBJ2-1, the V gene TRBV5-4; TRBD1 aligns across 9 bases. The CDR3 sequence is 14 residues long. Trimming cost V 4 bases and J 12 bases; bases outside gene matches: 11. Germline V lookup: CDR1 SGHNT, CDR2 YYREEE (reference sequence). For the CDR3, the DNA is TGTGCCAGCAGCGCCCGGGACAGGGAGGTGGTGCAGTTCTTC. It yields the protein CASSARDREVVQFF.

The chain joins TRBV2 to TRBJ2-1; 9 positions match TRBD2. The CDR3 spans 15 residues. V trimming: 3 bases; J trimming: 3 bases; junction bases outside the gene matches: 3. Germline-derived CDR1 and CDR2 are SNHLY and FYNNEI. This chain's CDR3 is CASSEELAGYNEQFF. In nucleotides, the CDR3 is TGTGCCAGCAGTGAGGAACTAGCGGGCTACAATGAGCAGTTCTTC.